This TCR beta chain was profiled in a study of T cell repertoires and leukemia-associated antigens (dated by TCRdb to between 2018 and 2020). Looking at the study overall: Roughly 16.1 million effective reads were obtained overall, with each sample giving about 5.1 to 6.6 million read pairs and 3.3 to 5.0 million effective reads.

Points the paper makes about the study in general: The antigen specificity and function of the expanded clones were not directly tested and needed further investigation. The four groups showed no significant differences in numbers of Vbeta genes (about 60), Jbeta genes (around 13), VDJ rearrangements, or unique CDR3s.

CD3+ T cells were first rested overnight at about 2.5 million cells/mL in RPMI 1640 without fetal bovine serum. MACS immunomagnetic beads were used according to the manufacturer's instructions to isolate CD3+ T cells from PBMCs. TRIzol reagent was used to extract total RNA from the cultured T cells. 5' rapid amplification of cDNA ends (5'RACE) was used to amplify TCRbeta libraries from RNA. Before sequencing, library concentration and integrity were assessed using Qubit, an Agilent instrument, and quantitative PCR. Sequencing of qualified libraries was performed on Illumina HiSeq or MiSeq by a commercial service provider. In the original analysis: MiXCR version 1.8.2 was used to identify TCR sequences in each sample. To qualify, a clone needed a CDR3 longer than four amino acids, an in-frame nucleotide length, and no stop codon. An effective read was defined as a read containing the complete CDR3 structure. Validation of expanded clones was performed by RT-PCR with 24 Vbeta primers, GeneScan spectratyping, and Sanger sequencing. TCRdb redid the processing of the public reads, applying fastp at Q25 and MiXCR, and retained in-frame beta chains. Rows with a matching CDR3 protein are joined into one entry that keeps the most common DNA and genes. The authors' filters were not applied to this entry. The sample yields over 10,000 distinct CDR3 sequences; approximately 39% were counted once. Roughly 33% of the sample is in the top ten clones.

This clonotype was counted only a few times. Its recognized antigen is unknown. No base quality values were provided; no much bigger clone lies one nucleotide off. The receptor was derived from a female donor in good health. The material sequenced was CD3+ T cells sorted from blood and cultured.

The DNA sequence is TGCAGCGTTGAAGCCGACTACGAGCAGTACTTC. Its coded protein is CSVEADYEQYF. This sequence uses TRBV29-1 and TRBJ2-7; there is no confident call for the D gene. The germline V gene yields SQVTM for CDR1 and ANQGSEA for CDR2. Including cysteine and phenylalanine, the CDR3 has 11 amino acids. The entry retains the CDR3 DNA only, 33 bases that are in frame from base 1. The germline ends are 4 bases apart after V is trimmed by 1 base and J by 3 bases.